This section outlines one T cell receptor (beta chain) sequence together with its context. As yet, its antigen is unknown. Repertoires were generated with immunoSEQ multiplex PCR, while TCRdb's copy carries only in-frame clones and drops some. This table holds about 350,000 clones, about 85% found once. Treatment: over 15 received Ad26.COV2.S at low or high dose, single or two shots; 5 received placebo; per-sample allocation not given. Sampling took place 63 days after the first vaccine or placebo injection. In Boston, an adult donor aged 18-55 years took part. The germline CDR1 and CDR2 sequences are KGHSH and LQKENI. This CDR3 is 14 amino acids long. The V end was cut by 2 bases, the J end by 4 bases, with 9 bases between. This record belongs to a study of Ad26.COV2.S vaccination and SARS-CoV-2 variants. Notes on the study in general: Measurements of TCR breadth and depth may have given underestimates of the total T cell responses.

The V and J genes are TRBV18 and TRBJ1-3, with D possibly matching TRBD1 (6 bases). The receptor was isolated from a person aged 18-60 years who received the Ad26.COV2.S COVID-19 vaccine or a placebo. This material consisted of peripheral blood, taken in a trial of Ad26.COV2.S vaccine versus placebo. CDR3 DNA sequence: TGTGCCAGCTCACCATCGGGACAAGGAAACACCATATATTTT. It is translated as CASSPSGQGNTIYF.